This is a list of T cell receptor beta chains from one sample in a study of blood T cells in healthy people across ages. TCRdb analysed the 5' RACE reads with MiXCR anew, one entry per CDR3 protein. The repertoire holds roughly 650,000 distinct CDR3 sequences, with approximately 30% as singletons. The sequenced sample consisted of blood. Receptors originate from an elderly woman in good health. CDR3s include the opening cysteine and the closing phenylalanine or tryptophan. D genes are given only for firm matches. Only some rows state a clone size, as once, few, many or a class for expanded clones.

CDR3 protein: CASSRGGWTQDEAFF
CDR3 DNA: TGTGCCAGCAGCCGTGGGGGATGGACGCAGGATGAAGCTTTCTTT
J gene: TRBJ1-1
CDR3 length: 15
V gene: TRBV7-2
D gene: .
clone size: many

CDR3 protein: CASSPVSADMEYF
CDR3 DNA: TGTGCCAGCAGTCCCGTGAGCGCAGATATGGAATATTTT
J gene: TRBJ2-3
CDR3 length: 13
V gene: TRBV12-3/TRBV12-4
D gene: .
clone size: once

CDR3 protein: CASSQPTGSSYEQYF
CDR3 DNA: TGCGCCAGCAGCCAACCAACAGGGAGCTCCTACGAGCAGTACTTC
J gene: TRBJ2-7
CDR3 length: 15
V gene: TRBV4-1
D gene: .
clone size: .

CDR3 protein: CSARVPLAVQETQYF
CDR3 DNA: TGCAGTGCTAGAGTGCCCTTAGCGGTCCAAGAGACCCAGTACTTC
J gene: TRBJ2-5
CDR3 length: 15
V gene: TRBV20-1
D gene: .
clone size: few

CDR3 protein: CASSQDPGTGTYEQYF
CDR3 DNA: TGTGCCAGCAGCCAAGACCCCGGGACAGGGACCTACGAGCAGTACTTC
J gene: TRBJ2-7
CDR3 length: 16
V gene: TRBV4-2
D gene: TRBD1
clone size: many

CDR3 protein: CAISEATGYGYTF
CDR3 DNA: TGTGCCATCAGTGAGGCAACAGGGTATGGCTACACCTTC
J gene: TRBJ1-2
CDR3 length: 13
V gene: TRBV10-3
D gene: .
clone size: many

CDR3 protein: CASSLGPLQYF
CDR3 DNA: TGTGCCAGCAGCTTAGGTCCCCTGCAGTACTTC
J gene: TRBJ2-4
CDR3 length: 11
V gene: TRBV7-9
D gene: .
clone size: .

CDR3 protein: CASRTGTGYGYTF
CDR3 DNA: TGTGCCAGCAGGACCGGGACAGGGTATGGCTACACCTTC
J gene: TRBJ1-2
CDR3 length: 13
V gene: TRBV7-8
D gene: TRBD1
clone size: many

CDR3 protein: CATSRGGLLFSQYF
CDR3 DNA: TGTGCCACCAGCAGAGGCGGACTCTTATTCTCGCAGTATTTT
J gene: TRBJ2-3
CDR3 length: 14
V gene: TRBV15
D gene: .
clone size: many

CDR3 protein: CASSLGTKGGGTDTQYF
CDR3 DNA: TGCGCCAGCAGCTTGGGCACCAAAGGTGGGGGAACAGATACGCAGTATTTT
J gene: TRBJ2-3
CDR3 length: 17
V gene: TRBV5-1
D gene: .
clone size: many

CDR3 protein: CASSLSGHRGTGELFF
CDR3 DNA: TGTGCCAGCAGCTTATCTGGACACCGCGGGACCGGGGAGCTGTTTTTT
J gene: TRBJ2-2
CDR3 length: 16
V gene: TRBV7-6
D gene: .
clone size: many

CDR3 protein: CASSYSVGQGTMSYTF
CDR3 DNA: TGTGCCAGCAGTTACTCGGTGGGACAGGGAACTATGAGCTACACCTTC
J gene: TRBJ1-2
CDR3 length: 16
V gene: TRBV6-6
D gene: TRBD1
clone size: .

CDR3 protein: CSARGEGVWYGYTF
CDR3 DNA: TGCAGTGCTAGAGGGGAGGGGGTCTGGTATGGCTACACCTTC
J gene: TRBJ1-2
CDR3 length: 14
V gene: TRBV20-1
D gene: .
clone size: few

CDR3 protein: CASSVLGSYEQYF
CDR3 DNA: TGTGCCAGCAGTGTATTAGGGTCCTACGAGCAGTACTTC
J gene: TRBJ2-7
CDR3 length: 13
V gene: TRBV2
D gene: .
clone size: many

CDR3 protein: CASSQTSGYGEGQYF
CDR3 DNA: TGTGCCAGCAGCCAGACTAGCGGGTACGGTGAGGGGCAGTACTTC
J gene: TRBJ2-7
CDR3 length: 15
V gene: TRBV4-2
D gene: TRBD2
clone size: many

CDR3 protein: CASSRKLADTQYF
CDR3 DNA: TGTGCCAGCAGCCGAAAATTGGCAGATACGCAGTATTTT
J gene: TRBJ2-3
CDR3 length: 13
V gene: TRBV27
D gene: .
clone size: .

CDR3 protein: CSALDRAISGWPQHF
CDR3 DNA: TGCAGTGCGCTGGACAGGGCAATTTCGGGGTGGCCCCAGCATTTT
J gene: TRBJ1-5
CDR3 length: 15
V gene: TRBV20-1
D gene: TRBD1
clone size: few

CDR3 protein: CATSRGGNSPLHF
CDR3 DNA: TGTGCCACCAGCAGAGGAGGGAATTCACCCCTCCACTTT
J gene: TRBJ1-6
CDR3 length: 13
V gene: TRBV15
D gene: .
clone size: many

CDR3 protein: CSAEAKFSYNEQFF
CDR3 DNA: TGCAGTGCTGAGGCCAAATTTTCCTACAATGAGCAGTTCTTC
J gene: TRBJ2-1
CDR3 length: 14
V gene: TRBV20-1
D gene: .
clone size: many

CDR3 protein: CASSLFPGRETQYF
CDR3 DNA: TGTGCCAGCAGCTTATTTCCAGGGCGAGAGACCCAGTACTTC
J gene: TRBJ2-5
CDR3 length: 14
V gene: TRBV7-3
D gene: .
clone size: .

CDR3 protein: CSAEPAGSDNEQFF
CDR3 DNA: TGCAGTGCTGAACCCGCGGGGTCCGATAATGAGCAGTTCTTC
J gene: TRBJ2-1
CDR3 length: 14
V gene: TRBV20-1
D gene: .
clone size: .

CDR3 protein: CAPGGGRNQPQHF
CDR3 DNA: TGTGCCCCCGGAGGGGGCCGCAATCAGCCCCAGCATTTT
J gene: TRBJ1-5
CDR3 length: 13
V gene: TRBV30
D gene: TRBD1
clone size: .

CDR3 protein: CAGSQAPSTSDTQYF
CDR3 DNA: TGCGCCGGCAGCCAAGCCCCATCGACCTCAGATACGCAGTATTTT
J gene: TRBJ2-3
CDR3 length: 15
V gene: TRBV4-1
D gene: .
clone size: many

CDR3 protein: CASSLNVAPEAFF
CDR3 DNA: TGTGCCAGCAGTTTAAATGTCGCACCTGAAGCTTTCTTT
J gene: TRBJ1-1
CDR3 length: 13
V gene: TRBV12-3/TRBV12-4
D gene: .
clone size: .

CDR3 protein: CSATKMVRGLYEQYF
CDR3 DNA: TGCAGTGCTACGAAGATGGTCAGGGGGTTGTACGAGCAGTACTTC
J gene: TRBJ2-7
CDR3 length: 15
V gene: TRBV20-1
D gene: TRBD1
clone size: .

CDR3 protein: CASSPGLAHDEQFF
CDR3 DNA: TGCGCCAGCAGCCCGGGACTAGCACACGATGAGCAGTTCTTC
J gene: TRBJ2-1
CDR3 length: 14
V gene: TRBV5-1
D gene: TRBD2
clone size: many

CDR3 protein: CSARDRQGVGYTF
CDR3 DNA: TGCAGTGCTAGAGACAGACAGGGAGTCGGCTACACCTTC
J gene: TRBJ1-2
CDR3 length: 13
V gene: TRBV20-1
D gene: TRBD1
clone size: .

CDR3 protein: CASRVQEREKLFF
CDR3 DNA: TGTGCCAGCAGGGTCCAAGAACGGGAAAAACTGTTTTTT
J gene: TRBJ1-4
CDR3 length: 13
V gene: TRBV6-1
D gene: .
clone size: few

CDR3 protein: CASSLTGGVLGSPLHF
CDR3 DNA: TGTGCCAGCAGCCTGACAGGGGGCGTCTTGGGATCACCCCTCCACTTT
J gene: TRBJ1-6
CDR3 length: 16
V gene: TRBV7-2
D gene: TRBD1
clone size: many